The 8 T cell receptor beta chains in this list originate from one sample, sequenced in a study of CD8+CD57+ T cells in acquired aplastic anemia. The study profiled TCR beta VDJ and CDR3 using genomic DNA as template. TCRdb ran MiXCR on the reads and lists one entry per CDR3 protein. Of 150,000 to 200,000 distinct CDR3 sequences in the sample, 45% to 60% are singletons; the top ten hold around 13%. Patients included in sequencing had previously demonstrated CD8+CD57+ cell expansion by flow cytometry. Source material: sorted CD4+, CD8+, or CD8+CD57+ T cells (not recorded which) from PBMCs. These receptor sequences come from a human donor with aplastic anemia.

V usage is TRBV10-3 and J usage is TRBJ1-2; possible D gene TRBD1, 6 bases. The germline V gene has CDR1 ENHRY and CDR2 SYGVKD. V shed 0 bases and J shed 1 base, with 12 bases lying between them. The CDR3 totals 16 residues. CDR3 sequence reads: CAISESGTLVNYGYTF. The CDR3, as DNA: TGTGCCATCAGTGAGTCCGGGACACTCGTTAACTATGGCTACACCTTC.

V is TRBV7-6 and J is TRBJ2-5, with TRBD2 matching over 10 bases. Germline CDR1 SGHVS, CDR2 FNYEAQ. The CDR3 extends over 17 amino acids. Trimming cost V 7 bases and J 4 bases; bases outside gene matches: 15. The CDR3 reads CASIPRGGSGGAETQYF. CDR3 in DNA: TGTGCCAGCATACCCCGCGGGGGCAGCGGGGGGGCAGAGACCCAGTACTTC.

This clonotype was seen repeatedly, ten times or more. The J gene is TRBJ2-5, the V gene TRBV9; 14 nucleotides agree with TRBD2. CDR1 and CDR2 (germline): SGDLS, YYNGEE. This CDR3 spans 16 amino acids. The V and J ends lost 3 bases and 5 bases, in that order; junction bases with no gene match: 6. CDR3 coding DNA: TGTGCCAGCAGCGGACTAGCGGGGGGGCGGCGGGAGACCCAGTACTTC. Amino acid sequence: CASSGLAGGRRETQYF. Full variable domain (rest looked up from reference TRBV9 and TRBJ2-5): DSGVTQTPKHLITATGQRVTLRCSPRSGDLSVYWYQQSLDQGLQFLIQYYNGEERAKGNILERFSAQQFPDLHSELNLSSLELGDSALYFCASSGLAGGRRETQYFGPGTRLLVL.

This clonotype was seen a handful of times. The genes are TRBV25-1 and TRBJ1-2; D is possibly TRBD1 (5 bases). The CDR3 has 13 residues. V was cut by 7 bases and J by 4 bases, with 13 bases left in between. The germline gives CDR1 MGHDK, CDR2 SYGVNS. CDR3 in amino acids: CASIFQGIYGYTF. In nucleotides, the CDR3 is TGTGCCAGCATTTTCCAGGGAATCTATGGCTACACCTTC.

This clonotype was observed once. This rearrangement joins TRBV10-3 to TRBJ2-7; TRBD1 matches at 9 bases. This CDR3 has 14 amino acids. The J segment lost 0 bases and the V segment lost 4 bases, leaving 1 base of the junction unmatched. Germline CDR1 ENHRY, CDR2 SYGVKD. CDR3 DNA sequence: TGTGCCATCAGTGGGGGACAGGGCTCCTACGAGCAGTACTTC. Protein sequence: CAISGGQGSYEQYF.

In DNA, the CDR3 is TGTGCCAGCAGTGAAGCGAATGGTATAGAGACCCAGTACTTC. It codes for CASSEANGIETQYF. The J gene is TRBJ2-5, the V gene TRBV2; D gene ambiguous. The CDR3 runs to 14 residues. Germline CDR1 SNHLY, CDR2 FYNNEI. V dropped 0 bases and J dropped 4 bases, with 9 bases sitting between them.

To note about this clonotype: A much larger clone is a single base away; this may be a read error. This rearrangement joins TRBV12-3 or TRBV12-4 to TRBJ2-1; D call uncertain. V was shortened by 3 bases and J by 6 bases, with 12 bases between the two germline ends. This CDR3 has 14 amino acids. CDR3 region: CASSFFSRGNEQFF. The CDR3 DNA sequence: TGTGCCAGCAGTTTTTTCTCCAGAGGCAATGAGCAGTTCTTC.

This clonotype occurred many times. The chain joins TRBV27 to TRBJ1-3, with D maybe TRBD1 (6 bases). The germline gives CDR1 MNHEY, CDR2 SMNVEV (reference sequence). Trimming removed 2 bases from V and 6 bases from J, with 11 bases in between. This CDR3 comprises 14 residues. The CDR3 bases are TGTGCCAGCAGTTTAAGGGACATAGAAAACACCATATATTTT. Its protein is CASSLRDIENTIYF.